Shown below are 30 T cell receptor beta chains from a single sample sequenced in a study of long-term antiretroviral therapy in people with HIV. immunoSEQ v3.0 was run at survey level. Some clones are missing from TCRdb's copy, which holds only in-frame ones; the method was immunoSEQ multiplex PCR. The sample yields about 22,000 clones, 84% seen once. Sample: unsorted PBMCs, taken 0.5 years before starting antiretroviral therapy. All receptors derive from a man in his forties with HIV.

V and J are TRBV19 and TRBJ1-1; weak D call: TRBD1 (6 bases). V lost 6 bases to trimming and J lost 8 bases, with 16 bases between them. This CDR3 spans 13 amino acids. Germline CDR1 and CDR2: LNHDA and SQIVND (reference sequence). The CDR3 region is CASRHRVFTEAFF. The CDR3 DNA reads TGTGCCAGTAGACACAGGGTTTTCACAGAAGCTTTCTTT.

The chain is built from TRBV28 and TRBJ2-5; D tentatively reads TRBD1 or TRBD2 (5 bases each). CDR1 and CDR2 from the germline V gene are MDHEN and SYDVKM. The CDR3 totals 11 residues. V lost 3 bases and J 13 bases, leaving 12 bases between the germline ends. The CDR3 DNA sequence: TGTGCCAGCAGTTTCGAGGGGCCCGGGTACTTC. This encodes CASSFEGPGYF.

The chain combines TRBV6-5 with TRBJ2-7; D possibly corresponds to TRBD1 (6 bases). In germline, CDR1 is MNHEY, CDR2 SVGAGI. V lost 6 bases and J 3 bases, leaving 9 bases between the germline ends. The CDR3 is made up of 12 amino acids. The CDR3: CASRGGGYEQYF. The CDR3 nucleotides are TGTGCCAGCAGAGGGGGTGGCTACGAGCAGTACTTC.

The rearrangement uses TRBV6-5 and TRBJ1-2; D is undetermined. V was pared by 2 bases and J by 4 bases, with 11 bases between. Looked up from germline, CDR1 is MNHEY and CDR2 is SVGAGI. The length of the CDR3 is 14 residues. The CDR3 DNA reads as TGTGCCAGCAGTTACCGAGGAGGAGTCTATGGCTACACCTTC. Protein: CASSYRGGVYGYTF.

The V call is TRBV12-5, the J call TRBJ1-1, with D unresolved. The CDR3 extends over 12 amino acids. The V gene lost 1 base and the J gene lost 1 base, with 1 base spanning the gap. CDR1 is LGHNT and CDR2 is FRNRAP in the germline V gene. CDR3 nucleotide sequence: TGTGCTAGTGGTTTGGAGAACACTGAAGCTTTCTTT. It codes for CASGLENTEAFF.

The J gene is TRBJ1-5, the V gene TRBV7-9; D is uncertain. CDR3 length equals 12 residues. Trimming pared 7 bases from V and 4 bases from J, leaving 8 bases between. CDR1 and CDR2 from the germline V gene are SEHNR and FQNEAQ (reference sequence). CDR3 in amino acids: CASTLWNQPQHF. The CDR3 DNA follows: TGTGCCAGCACCCTCTGGAATCAGCCCCAGCATTTT.

The rearrangement uses TRBV5-4 and TRBJ2-5; 10 bases fit TRBD2. The CDR3 length is 18 residues. V lost 5 bases to trimming and J lost 5 bases; unmatched junction nucleotides: 18. Per germline, CDR1 SGHNT and CDR2 YYREEE (reference sequence). This chain's CDR3 is CASSTKGSGGMWAETQYF. In nucleotides, the CDR3 is TGTGCCAGCAGTACTAAGGGTAGCGGGGGGATGTGGGCGGAGACCCAGTACTTC.

This chain links TRBV14 with TRBJ1-2; D call uncertain. Germline V lookup: CDR1 SGHDN, CDR2 FVKESK. V lost 4 bases and J 2 bases, leaving 8 bases between the germline ends. The CDR3 is 13 amino acids. The CDR3 DNA is TGTGCCAGCAGCCCAAGCAGCAACTATGGCTACACCTTC. Amino acid sequence: CASSPSSNYGYTF.

The chain joins TRBV30 to TRBJ2-6, with no clear D. Germline V CDR1 and CDR2: GTSNPN, SVGIG (reference sequence). The V and J ends lost 0 bases and 1 base respectively, with 4 bases between them. CDR3 length: 14 amino acids. The CDR3 loop is CAWSVNSGANVLTF. DNA of the CDR3: TGTGCCTGGAGTGTAAATTCTGGGGCCAACGTCCTGACTTTC. Full variable domain (outside the CDR3, taken from reference TRBV30 and TRBJ2-6): SQTIHQWPATLVQPVGSPLSLECTVEGTSNPNLYWYRQAAGRGLQLLFYSVGIGQISSEVPQNLSASRPQDRQFILSSKKLLLSDSGFYLCAWSVNSGANVLTFGAGSRLTVL.

This clone was observed a few times. The chain uses TRBV27 and TRBJ1-6; D gene uncertain. The CDR3 is made up of 14 amino acids. Germline V lookup: CDR1 MNHEY, CDR2 SMNVEV (reference sequence). V lost 3 bases, J lost 6 bases, and 9 bases lay in between. DNA of the CDR3: TGTGCCAGCAGTTTCTGGCAGGCTAATTCACCCCTCCACTTT. It codes for CASSFWQANSPLHF.

The chain uses TRBV6-5 and TRBJ2-2; no clear D. The germline gives CDR1 MNHEY, CDR2 SVGAGI. V shed 7 bases and J shed 6 bases, with 6 bases lying between them. The CDR3 is 11 residues long. The CDR3 DNA reads TGTGCCAGCACTATGGCCGGGGAGCTGTTTTTT. Its protein product is CASTMAGELFF.

The rearrangement joins TRBV6-5 to TRBJ2-2; unclear D gene. CDR3 size: 13 residues. The germline V gene encodes CDR1 MNHEY and CDR2 SVGAGI. V lost 0 bases and J 10 bases, leaving 9 bases between the germline ends. The CDR3 region is CASSYSRPPELFF. The CDR3 DNA reads as TGTGCCAGCAGTTACTCGAGACCGCCGGAGCTGTTTTTT.

This clone was observed a few times. The chain carries TRBV5-4 and TRBJ1-1; 9 bases map to TRBD1. V was pared by 4 bases and J by 9 bases, with 13 bases of the junction left unmatched. The V gene's germline CDR1 is SGHNT and CDR2 YYREEE (reference sequence). The CDR3 covers 15 residues. CDR3 bases: TGTGCCAGCAGCCCTCCAGAGGGACAGGGTGCTAAAGCTTTCTTT. Its protein is CASSPPEGQGAKAFF.

The V and J genes are TRBV18 and TRBJ2-2; no definite D call. Germline V gene data show CDR1 as KGHSH and CDR2 as LQKENI. CDR3 length: 16 amino acids. V was shortened by 4 bases and J by 1 base, with 13 bases between the two germline ends. Here the CDR3 DNA reads TGTGCCAGCTCACTCTTTTCTCTGAAGAACACCGGGGAGCTGTTTTTT. This translates into CASSLFSLKNTGELFF.

The chain combines TRBV13 with TRBJ2-1, with D possibly being TRBD2 (6 bases). This CDR3 is 16 amino acids long. V was pared by 0 bases and J by 5 bases, with 14 bases between. Germline V gives CDR1 PRHDT, CDR2 FYEKMQ (reference sequence). CDR3 sequence: CASSLGLAGQDNEQFF. CDR3 DNA: TGTGCCAGCAGCTTAGGCCTGGCGGGGCAAGACAATGAGCAGTTCTTC.

The CDR3 DNA reads TGTGCCAGCAGCTCCCACCGGGACAGGCTTTTCGAGCAGTACTTC. Protein: CASSSHRDRLFEQYF. The genes are TRBV7-2 and TRBJ2-7, with 8 bases lining up with TRBD1. CDR3 length equals 15 residues. Germline CDR1 is SGHTA and CDR2 is FQGNSA. J gave up 6 bases and V 4 bases, and 11 bases lay outside the gene matches.

This clone has more than one count but fewer than ten. This rearrangement joins TRBV5-1 to TRBJ1-4, with D maybe TRBD1 (5 bases). Per the germline V gene, CDR1 is SGHRS and CDR2 is YFSETQ. The CDR3 is 13 amino acids. V was cut by 4 bases and J by 5 bases, with 9 bases left in between. CDR3 region: CASSDRKNEKLFF. In DNA form, the CDR3 reads TGCGCCAGCAGCGACAGAAAAAATGAAAAACTGTTTTTT.

The V gene is TRBV10-3, the J gene TRBJ2-2; no reliable D call. The germline V and J ends were trimmed by 5 bases and 7 bases, with 8 bases remaining between them. The CDR3 contains 12 residues. Per germline, CDR1 ENHRY and CDR2 SYGVKD. The CDR3 coding sequence is TGTGCCATCAGTAGAATTGGCGGGGAGCTGTTTTTT. Translation: CAISRIGGELFF.

The chain employs TRBV4-3 and TRBJ2-1; 11 positions agree with TRBD2. V trimming: 5 bases; J trimming: 0 bases; junction bases outside the gene matches: 6. Germline V gene sequence: CDR1 LGHNA, CDR2 YSLEER. The CDR3 covers 17 residues. The CDR3 DNA is TGCGCCAGCAGCTCCGGGACTAGCGGTAGCTCCTACAATGAGCAGTTCTTC. Translated: CASSSGTSGSSYNEQFF.

The chain has TRBV28 and TRBJ2-7; 11 positions agree with TRBD1. The CDR3 length is 19 residues. The V gene's germline CDR1 is MDHEN and CDR2 SYDVKM. V dropped 5 bases and J dropped 0; count of bases not matched to a gene: 15. CDR3 coding DNA: TGTGCCAGCAGTCTCCCCCCCTGGCCCGGACAGGGGGCCTCCTACGAGCAGTACTTC. It codes for CASSLPPWPGQGASYEQYF.

The J gene is TRBJ2-3, the V gene TRBV7-9; perhaps TRBD1 as D (5 bases). In germline, CDR1 is SEHNR, CDR2 FQNEAQ (reference sequence). The CDR3 totals 17 residues. Trimming removed 1 base at V and 5 bases at J, with 19 bases between. DNA of the CDR3: TGTGCCAGCAGCTTAGGGAGTAGCTGGGGCTCGGGAGATACGCAGTATTTT. This codes for CASSLGSSWGSGDTQYF.

The V call is TRBV5-4, the J call TRBJ2-7, with 7 nucleotides matching TRBD1. This CDR3 has 14 residues. The V gene end was trimmed by 0 bases and the J gene end by 2 bases; junction bases not matched to a gene: 2. In germline, CDR1 is SGHNT, CDR2 YYREEE (reference sequence). The CDR3 bases are TGTGCCAGCAGCTTGGGACAGGGACCCTACGAGCAGTACTTC. It yields the protein CASSLGQGPYEQYF.

This chain joins TRBV14 and TRBJ2-4; D is perhaps TRBD2 (5 bases). Germline loops: CDR1 SGHDN, CDR2 FVKESK. The CDR3 totals 17 residues. Trimming pared 0 bases from V and 2 bases from J, leaving 14 bases between. The CDR3 coding sequence is TGTGCCAGCAGCCAAGATACGAGGGCAGGTACCAAAAACATTCAGTACTTC. Protein sequence: CASSQDTRAGTKNIQYF.

V is TRBV11-3 and J is TRBJ2-7; TRBD1 or TRBD2 may be the D gene (5 bases each). The CDR3 totals 14 residues. CDR1 is SGHNT, CDR2 YENEEA, per germline. Trimming left V 4 bases short and J 2 bases short, with 12 bases between. For the CDR3, the DNA is TGTGCCAGCAGCTCAGGACACGGGGCCTACGAGCAGTACTTC. This gives the protein CASSSGHGAYEQYF.

The chain combines TRBV12-1 with TRBJ2-7. TRBV12-1 corresponds to a pseudogene. CDR3 length: 14 amino acids. The CDR3 DNA sequence: TGTGCCAGCAGCTCCAAGGGGGAGGACTACGAGCAGTACTTC. Translating gives CASSSKGEDYEQYF.

The V gene is TRBV5-6, the J gene TRBJ1-1; D gene uncertain. Germline assignment: CDR1 SGHDT and CDR2 YYEEEE. CDR3 length: 15 residues. With 4 bases removed from V and 0 bases from J, the gap between germline ends came to 13 bases. CDR3: CASSGRYPMNTEAFF. Written as DNA, the CDR3 is TGTGCCAGCAGCGGTCGATACCCCATGAACACTGAAGCTTTCTTT.

The CDR3 reads CASSKRTGGETQYF. CDR3 nucleotide sequence: TGTGCCAGCAGCAAAAGGACGGGCGGAGAGACCCAGTACTTC. The rearrangement joins TRBV21-1 to TRBJ2-5. TRBV21-1 counts as a pseudogene. CDR3 size: 14 residues.

This rearrangement joins TRBV28 to TRBJ2-6; weak D call: TRBD1 (6 bases). This CDR3 has 17 amino acids. The V end lost 3 bases, the J end lost 0 bases, and 12 bases lay between the germline ends. Germline V gene data show CDR1 as MDHEN and CDR2 as SYDVKM. The CDR3 DNA reads TGTGCCAGCAGTTTCTCGCAGGACAGCTCTGGGGCCAACGTCCTGACTTTC. Translating it yields CASSFSQDSSGANVLTF.

The chain has TRBV6-6 and TRBJ1-1, with 8 bases matching TRBD1. Germline V lookup: CDR1 MNHNY, CDR2 SVGAGI (reference sequence). The V and J ends lost 2 bases and 1 base, in that order; junction bases with no gene match: 3. This CDR3 has 15 residues. DNA of the CDR3: TGTGCCAGCAGTTACCTTACAGGGGGGAACACTGAAGCTTTCTTT. Its translation: CASSYLTGGNTEAFF.

This clone showed up just once. The chain joins TRBV5-1 to TRBJ2-7; TRBD1 aligns across 7 bases. The CDR3 extends over 14 amino acids. CDR1 is SGHRS and CDR2 is YFSETQ in the germline V gene. V shed 4 bases, J shed 2 bases, and the junction held 6 bases outside the gene matches. The CDR3 here is CASSAGTEAYEQYF. CDR3 sequence (DNA): TGCGCCAGCAGCGCCGGGACAGAGGCCTACGAGCAGTACTTC.